The rows below give T cell receptor beta chains drawn from one sample of a study of T cell repertoires in cytomegalovirus infection. TCRdb itself ran the reads through MiXCR, one entry per CDR3 protein. Here the sample spans approximately 630,000 distinct CDR3 sequences, more than 20% being singletons. Sequenced material: CD8+ T cells from PBMCs. The receptors here all came from a human donor in good health (CMV status not recorded). Some clones in this sample may be carry-over from other donors' samples. CDR3s include the opening cysteine and the closing phenylalanine or tryptophan. The D gene is left open where the match is weak. The listing skips clone size in some rows; elsewhere it reads once, few, many or a size class.

abundance	v_gene	j_gene	d_gene	CDR3nt	CDR3aa
many	TRBV12-5	TRBJ2-1	TRBD2	TGTGCTAGTGGTTTGGAGCCGGGACTAGGGATATACAATGAGCAGTTCTTC	CASGLEPGLGIYNEQFF
-	TRBV28	TRBJ2-2	-	TGTGCCACCCGGACGGTCAACACCGGGGAGCTGTTTTTT	CATRTVNTGELFF
many	TRBV7-6	TRBJ2-1	-	TGTGCCAGCAGCTTAGCGCCCGGAGCCTACAATGAGCAGTTCTTC	CASSLAPGAYNEQFF
many	TRBV7-9	TRBJ2-7	-	TGTGCCAGCAGCCCTACTATGGCTGAGAGGAGCTCCTACGAGCAGTACTTC	CASSPTMAERSSYEQYF
-	TRBV4-1	TRBJ1-1	-	TGCGCCAGCAGCCATCCAGTGAAGGGGAACACTGAAGCTTTCTTT	CASSHPVKGNTEAFF
few	TRBV18	TRBJ2-5	-	TGTGCCAGCTCACGGGCCCAAGAGACCCAGTACTTC	CASSRAQETQYF
-	TRBV5-1	TRBJ1-4	TRBD1	TGCGCCAGCAGCATGACAGGGGCAACTAATGAAAAACTGTTTTTT	CASSMTGATNEKLFF
few	TRBV7-6	TRBJ2-2	-	TGTGCCAGCAGCCCCTTTTCGAACACCGGGGAGCTGTTTTTT	CASSPFSNTGELFF
few	TRBV7-6	TRBJ2-3	TRBD2	TGTGCCAGCAGTCAAAGGACTAGCGGGGAGGTAGATACGCAGTATTTT	CASSQRTSGEVDTQYF
few	TRBV4-2	TRBJ2-1	TRBD1	TGTGCCAGCAGCTCCCTGACAGGGGGGTTATACAATGAGCAGTTCTTC	CASSSLTGGLYNEQFF
few	TRBV20-1	TRBJ1-5	-	TGCAGTGCTAGAGATAGGTACGGTTACAATCAGCCCCAGCATTTT	CSARDRYGYNQPQHF
-	TRBV20-1	TRBJ2-1	-	TGCAGTGCTAGAGGGACTGGCTACAATGAGCAGTTCTTC	CSARGTGYNEQFF
-	TRBV5-6	TRBJ2-1	-	TGTGCCAGCATGATCAGGGAAGCGGATGAGCAGTTCTTC	CASMIREADEQFF
many	TRBV2	TRBJ2-3	-	TGTGCCAGCAGATCAAGACTAGTTGCGACAGATACGCAGTATTTT	CASRSRLVATDTQYF
many	TRBV20-1	TRBJ2-5	-	TGCAGTGCTAGAGATAAAGGGACCCAGTACTTC	CSARDKGTQYF
many	TRBV2	TRBJ2-1	-	TGTGCCAGCAGGGGGTCCTACAATGAGCAGTTCTTC	CASRGSYNEQFF
-	TRBV5-6	TRBJ1-2	-	TGTGCCAGCAGCTTCTTAGTCCCACGGGGCCGGGGTGGCTATGGCTACACCTTC	CASSFLVPRGRGGYGYTF
few	TRBV5-6	TRBJ2-1	-	TGTGCCAGCAGCTTGGAGGAGGGGGCCCGGTTCTTC	CASSLEEGARFF
few	TRBV7-6	TRBJ1-1	-	TGTGCCAGCATCCAAATGGGAACGAACACTGAAGCTTTCTTT	CASIQMGTNTEAFF
-	TRBV29-1	TRBJ2-1	TRBD2	TGCAGCGTTGAAGGGACTAGCGGGGGGGCCAATGAGCAGTTCTTC	CSVEGTSGGANEQFF
few	TRBV6-6	TRBJ2-3	TRBD1	TGTGCCAGCAGTTACTCGACGGGGACAGGCCTCACAGATACGCAGTATTTT	CASSYSTGTGLTDTQYF
few	TRBV10-3	TRBJ1-1	TRBD1	TGTGCCATCATGGCAGGGGGCTTCACTGAAGCTTTCTTT	CAIMAGGFTEAFF
-	TRBV19	TRBJ2-3	TRBD1	TGTGCCGCAAAGGGACAGGGGATGAATACGCAGTATTTT	CAAKGQGMNTQYF
few	TRBV7-9	TRBJ1-1	-	TGTGCCAGCAGCTTAGCGAAACAGGGCCCGGAGAACACTGAAGCTTTCTTT	CASSLAKQGPENTEAFF
-	TRBV7-4	TRBJ1-6	-	TGTGCCAGCAGCTTAGAACCCGGGTCCGGTAATTCACCCCTCCACTTT	CASSLEPGSGNSPLHF
-	TRBV29-1	TRBJ2-3	TRBD2	TGCAGCGTTGAGGGGACTAGCGATAACACAGATACGCAGTATTTT	CSVEGTSDNTDTQYF
-	TRBV5-5	TRBJ2-3	-	TGTGCCAGTAGCTTGGGCGGCGGGGTGGGTGATACGCAGTATTTT	CASSLGGGVGDTQYF
many	TRBV20-1	TRBJ1-5	-	TGCAGTGCCAGTGCTAGCAGGGTAGATCAGCCCCAGCATTTT	CSASASRVDQPQHF
few	TRBV27	TRBJ2-2	-	TGTGCCAGCAGTCCCCTTGGGGCCGCCGGGGAGCTGTTTTTT	CASSPLGAAGELFF
-	TRBV7-9	TRBJ2-1	-	TGTGCCAGCAGCTTAGTGCAGGGTGTCTACAATGAGCAGTTCTTC	CASSLVQGVYNEQFF
-	TRBV19	TRBJ2-1	-	TGTGCCAGTAGTATAGACCTTCTGACGAGCTCCTACAATGAGCAGTTCTTC	CASSIDLLTSSYNEQFF
many	TRBV6-6	TRBJ1-2	-	TGTGCCAGCAGTTATCAGGAGGTGGGACATGGCTACACCTTC	CASSYQEVGHGYTF
many	TRBV27	TRBJ1-5	TRBD1	TGTGCCAGCAGTACGGGACAGGCTCCCAATCAGCCCCAGCATTTT	CASSTGQAPNQPQHF
-	TRBV29-1	TRBJ2-3	-	TGCAGCGCCGGAGCCGGGCTCCAGGGGGGGCCCACAGATACGCAGTATTTT	CSAGAGLQGGPTDTQYF
few	TRBV7-9	TRBJ2-3	TRBD2	TGTGCCAGCAGCTTAGTGAGCGGGGGGAACACAGATACGCAGTATTTT	CASSLVSGGNTDTQYF
few	TRBV6-1	TRBJ1-3	-	TGTGCCAGCAGTTTCACCGGGACACTCGGAAACACCATATATTTT	CASSFTGTLGNTIYF
-	TRBV13	TRBJ2-5	TRBD1	TGTGCCAGCAGCGCAAGACAGGGGGCGCTTATGGAGACCCAGTACTTC	CASSARQGALMETQYF